Below, 27 T cell receptor beta chains from the same sample are listed, as sequenced in a study of spatial heterogeneity in lung cancer. Notes on the study in general: For expanded intratumoral alpha and beta TCRs, counts tracked tumor mutation counts.

In TCRdb, the 5' RACE reads were re-called with MiXCR into one record per CDR3 protein. The repertoire has roughly 3,500 distinct CDR3 sequences, over 6.5% of them found once; the top ten carry around 15%. These TCRs' antigens remain unknown. Time point here: sample taken at primary tumor resection. The sample was lung tumor tissue, taken at surgery. The receptors were sampled from a male donor with early-stage non-small cell lung cancer.

By share of the sample, this clonotype is medium-sized. CDR3 sequence reads: CSVRGGRGDTQYF. The CDR3 nucleotides are TGCAGTGTCCGGGGGGGCCGGGGAGATACGCAGTATTTT. The rearrangement uses TRBV20-1 and TRBJ2-3; TRBD2 matches at 8 bases. CDR1 DFQATT and CDR2 SNEGSKA come from the germline V gene (reference sequence). V trimming: 7 bases; J trimming: 5 bases; junction bases outside the gene matches: 8. This CDR3 is built from 13 residues.

This clonotype was seen many times. The rearrangement joins TRBV29-1 to TRBJ2-2; 9 nucleotides line up with TRBD1. Per the germline V gene, CDR1 is SQVTM and CDR2 is ANQGSEA. Trimming took 4 bases from V and 5 from J; bases not matched to a gene: 5. This CDR3 has 14 amino acids. DNA for the CDR3: TGCAGCGTTGCTGTGACAGGGGGGACCGGGGAGCTGTTTTTT. Its protein product is CSVAVTGGTGELFF.

By share, this clonotype ranks as medium-sized. This rearrangement joins TRBV29-1 to TRBJ2-3; D is perhaps TRBD2 (6 bases). CDR1 is SQVTM and CDR2 is ANQGSEA in the germline V gene. V was shortened by 4 bases and J by 6 bases, with 11 bases between the two germline ends. The CDR3 covers 12 residues. Written as DNA, the CDR3 is TGCAGCGTTGGGGCAGGGAGGGATACGCAGTATTTT. Translated, it gives CSVGAGRDTQYF.

Relative to its sample, this clonotype is medium-sized. The chain combines TRBV12-3 or TRBV12-4 with TRBJ2-1; no firm D call. CDR3 length: 16 residues. V was cut by 4 bases and J by 0 bases, with 13 bases left in between. CDR3 DNA sequence: TGTGCCAGCAGTTCTCGGACGGCCAGCTCCTACAATGAGCAGTTCTTC. Its protein is CASSSRTASSYNEQFF.

This clonotype is medium-sized (0.01 to 0.1%) within its sample. The chain has TRBV5-1 and TRBJ2-1, with 10 bases aligning to TRBD2. The CDR3 is 13 amino acids. Trimming at V came to 4 bases and at J to 9 bases, leaving 4 bases not matched to a gene. Germline CDR1 reads SGHRS; CDR2 reads YFSETQ. The CDR3 reads CASSGGLAFEQFF. As DNA, the CDR3 is TGCGCCAGCAGCGGGGGACTAGCGTTTGAGCAGTTCTTC. The full variable domain, completed using reference TRBV5-1 and TRBJ2-1, is KAGVTQTPRYLIKTRGQQVTLSCSPISGHRSVSWYQQTPGQGLQFLFEYFSETQRNKGNFPGRFSGRQFSNSRSEMNVSTLELGDSALYLCASSGGLAFEQFFGPGTRLTVL.

Judged by abundance, this clonotype is medium-sized (0.01 to 0.1%). The rearrangement joins TRBV11-2 to TRBJ2-2; no firm D call. V was cut by 4 bases and J by 4 bases, with 4 bases left in between. CDR1 is SGHAT and CDR2 is FQNNGV in the germline V gene. The CDR3 extends over 12 amino acids. The CDR3 spells CASSSLTGELFF. The CDR3 coding sequence is TGTGCCAGCAGCTCCCTCACCGGGGAGCTGTTTTTT.

This clonotype is labeled medium-sized. The gene calls are TRBV6-5 and TRBJ2-2; perhaps TRBD1 as D (6 bases). V shed 6 bases and J shed 7 bases, with 18 bases lying between them. CDR1 MNHEY and CDR2 SVGAGI come from the germline V gene. CDR3 size: 15 residues. As DNA, the CDR3 is TGTGCCAGCAGACTCGGACAGCGTTTAGGCGGGGAGCTGTTTTTT. Translating gives CASRLGQRLGGELFF.

By frequency in the sample, this clonotype is medium-sized. V gene TRBV7-8 combines with J gene TRBJ2-2; TRBD2 matches at 8 bases. J was trimmed by 4 bases and V by 5 bases; bases with no gene match: 9. Germline V gene lookup returns CDR1 SGHVS and CDR2 FQNEAQ. The CDR3 contains 16 residues. The CDR3 protein is CASSPQPGGITGELFF. The CDR3 nucleotides are TGTGCCAGCAGCCCACAACCGGGGGGGATCACCGGGGAGCTGTTTTTT.

Within the sample, this clonotype is medium-sized (0.01 to 0.1%). The chain has TRBV29-1 and TRBJ2-7, with a weak D call TRBD2 (6 bases). Looked up from germline, CDR1 is SQVTM and CDR2 is ANQGSEA. The CDR3 loop spans 12 amino acids. Trimming removed 6 bases at V and 0 bases at J, with 9 bases between. The CDR3 is CSVEGSSYEQYF. Written as DNA, the CDR3 is TGCAGCGTGGAGGGGAGCTCCTACGAGCAGTACTTC.

This clonotype ranks as medium-sized. This rearrangement joins TRBV6-5 to TRBJ1-1; 7 bases are a match to TRBD1. The CDR3 length is 15 residues. The junction had 8 bases not matched to a gene; V was cut back by 5 bases and J by 2 bases. Germline V gene lookup returns CDR1 MNHEY and CDR2 SVGAGI. The CDR3 is CASSPQGGLNTEAFF. DNA for the CDR3: TGTGCCAGCAGTCCCCAAGGGGGCCTCAACACTGAAGCTTTCTTT.

This clonotype is medium-sized. The chain carries TRBV5-8 and TRBJ2-5; D is ambiguous. Trimming stripped 2 bases from V and 5 bases from J, with 7 bases between. CDR3 size: 12 residues. Germline V gives CDR1 SGHTS, CDR2 YDEGEE. In nucleotides, the CDR3 is TGTGCCAGCAGCTTAAGCTGGGAGACCCAGTACTTC. It specifies CASSLSWETQYF.

By share, this clonotype counts as medium-sized. The chain links TRBV7-2 to TRBJ2-1, with 9 nucleotides matching TRBD2. J lost 8 bases, V lost 5 bases, and 13 bases had no gene match. CDR1 and CDR2 from the germline V gene are SGHTA and FQGNSA. The CDR3 is made up of 16 amino acids. CDR3 region: CASSPGPGLAWDEQFF. CDR3 bases: TGTGCCAGCAGCCCGGGACCTGGACTAGCGTGGGATGAGCAGTTCTTC. Filled out from reference TRBV7-2 and TRBJ2-1, the complete variable domain reads GAGVSQSPSNKVTEKGKDVELRCDPISGHTALYWYRQSLGQGLEFLIYFQGNSAPDKSGLPSDRFSAERTGGSVSTLTIQRTQQEDSAVYLCASSPGPGLAWDEQFFGPGTRLTVL.

This clonotype is categorized as medium-sized (0.01 to 0.1%). One junction end disagrees with the germline gene, perhaps due to a read error. The rearrangement uses TRBV5-1 and TRBJ2-7; no clear D. The CDR3 runs 14 residues. Germline V CDR1 and CDR2: SGHRS, YFSETQ. CDR3 nucleotide sequence: TGCGCCAGCAGCCGGTTATCCGGCTCCTTCGAGCAGTACTTC. It translates to CASSRLSGSFEQYF.

Relative to its sample, this clonotype is medium-sized. In DNA form, the CDR3 reads TGTGCCAGCAGCTTGGCCCGCACGGGGGAAGGCATTCAGTACTTC. It yields the protein CASSLARTGEGIQYF. V and J are TRBV11-2 and TRBJ2-4; maybe TRBD2 (6 bases). CDR3 size: 15 residues. V lost 3 bases, J lost 9 bases, and 18 bases lay in between. Germline-derived CDR1 and CDR2 are SGHAT and FQNNGV.

This clonotype counts as medium-sized (0.01 to 0.1%). The gene calls are TRBV5-4 and TRBJ2-5; 11 bases map to TRBD2. V trimming: 4 bases; J trimming: 2 bases; junction bases outside the gene matches: 1. This CDR3 spans 14 amino acids. Germline loops: CDR1 SGHNT, CDR2 YYREEE (reference sequence). CDR3 DNA sequence: TGTGCCAGCAGCGGGACTAGCGGTCAAGAGACCCAGTACTTC. It is translated as CASSGTSGQETQYF.

Relative to its sample, this clonotype is medium-sized. The gene calls are TRBV6-1 and TRBJ2-4, with a tentative D call TRBD1 (7 bases). From germline, CDR1 is MNHNS and CDR2 SASEGT. V was trimmed by 6 bases and J by 0 bases, leaving 12 bases between them. The CDR3 is 15 residues long. The CDR3 coding sequence is TGTGCCAGCAGAGACAGGGAGGTAGCCAAAAACATTCAGTACTTC. This gives the protein CASRDREVAKNIQYF.

Within the sample, this clonotype is medium-sized. The chain uses TRBV6-6 and TRBJ1-1; D is possibly TRBD1 (5 bases). Per germline, CDR1 MNHNY and CDR2 SVGAGI (reference sequence). The V end lost 11 bases, the J end lost 9 bases, and 16 bases lay between the germline ends. The CDR3 is 11 residues long. CDR3 nucleotides: TGTGCCTCTCCCCGGGGGGAAAAAGCTTTCTTT. Translation: CASPRGEKAFF.

This clonotype was recorded many times. The chain recombines TRBV30 with TRBJ1-5, with D tentatively TRBD1 (5 bases). The CDR3 is 13 amino acids. The V end lost 0 bases, the J end lost 4 bases, and 7 bases lay between the germline ends. Germline assignment: CDR1 GTSNPN and CDR2 SVGIG (reference sequence). As DNA, the CDR3 is TGTGCCTGGAGTGTACGGGGGAATCAGCCCCAGCATTTT. The encoded protein is CAWSVRGNQPQHF.

V gene TRBV12-5 combines with J gene TRBJ2-3; TRBD1 is a possible D gene (5 bases). The CDR3 consists of 18 residues. The germline V gene encodes CDR1 LGHNT and CDR2 FRNRAP. V shed 0 bases and J shed 0 bases, with 16 bases lying between them. CDR3 in amino acids: CASGLVPDRPKSTDTQYF. DNA for the CDR3: TGTGCTAGTGGTTTGGTACCAGACAGACCGAAAAGCACAGATACGCAGTATTTT.

By proportion, this clonotype is medium-sized. The V and J genes are TRBV10-3 and TRBJ2-1; TRBD2 matches at 12 bases. The germline gives CDR1 ENHRY, CDR2 SYGVKD. The CDR3 covers 14 residues. J gave up 5 bases and V 6 bases, and 2 bases lay outside the gene matches. The CDR3 is CAIRGLAGNNEQFF. The CDR3 DNA reads TGTGCCATCAGGGGACTAGCGGGCAACAATGAGCAGTTCTTC.

By frequency in the sample, this clonotype is medium-sized. The chain recombines TRBV28 with TRBJ2-7, with a possible D match to TRBD1 (5 bases). The length of the CDR3 is 12 residues. From germline, CDR1 is MDHEN and CDR2 SYDVKM. V was clipped by 7 bases and J by 4 bases, with 11 bases between them. CDR3 loop: CASTQGFYEQYF. In nucleotides, the CDR3 is TGTGCCAGCACCCAGGGTTTTTACGAGCAGTACTTC.

This clonotype was found a few times. The chain links TRBV7-2 to TRBJ1-1; TRBD1 is a possible D gene (5 bases). V lost 2 bases and J 5 bases, leaving 12 bases between the germline ends. The CDR3 is 14 amino acids. Germline-derived CDR1 and CDR2 are SGHTA and FQGNSA. This CDR3 reads CASSLSIGGTEAFF. CDR3 sequence (DNA): TGTGCCAGCAGCTTAAGTATCGGGGGGACTGAAGCTTTCTTT. Full variable domain (rest looked up from reference TRBV7-2 and TRBJ1-1): GAGVSQSPSNKVTEKGKDVELRCDPISGHTALYWYRQSLGQGLEFLIYFQGNSAPDKSGLPSDRFSAERTGGSVSTLTIQRTQQEDSAVYLCASSLSIGGTEAFFGQGTRLTVV.

With regard to this clonotype: This clone may be a read error of a much larger clone one base away. V and J are TRBV12-3 or TRBV12-4 and TRBJ2-4; 8 bases line up with TRBD2. This CDR3 is built from 18 residues. J was trimmed by 2 bases and V by 5 bases; bases with no gene match: 14. The CDR3 spells CASSPGLVGVGPKNIQYF. Here the CDR3 DNA reads TGTGCCAGCAGTCCGGGACTAGTGGGAGTGGGTCCCAAAAACATTCAGTACTTC.

By share, this clonotype ranks as medium-sized. The V and J genes are TRBV12-3 or TRBV12-4 and TRBJ1-2; 7 bases match TRBD1. The ends lost 6 bases at V and 4 bases at J; junction bases unmatched: 5. This CDR3 has 13 amino acids. The CDR3 protein is CASRKDRAYGYTF. The CDR3 DNA follows: TGTGCCAGCAGGAAAGACAGGGCCTATGGCTACACCTTC.

This sequence joins TRBV10-3 and TRBJ1-5, with unresolved D. Germline lookup yields CDR1 ENHRY and CDR2 SYGVKD. Deletions cut 1 base from V and 0 bases from J, with 1 base between. The CDR3 spans 13 residues. Here the CDR3 DNA reads TGTGCCATCAGTGAGTATAGCAATCAGCCCCAGCATTTT. This gives the protein CAISEYSNQPQHF.

The V gene is TRBV7-2, the J gene TRBJ2-7; D remains ambiguous. V shed 1 base and J shed 3 bases, with 7 bases lying between them. Germline V gene data show CDR1 as SGHTA and CDR2 as FQGNSA. There are 13 residues in the CDR3. CDR3 region: CASSLELYYEQYF. The CDR3 DNA sequence: TGTGCCAGCAGCTTAGAACTATACTACGAGCAGTACTTC.

By sample fraction, this clonotype is medium-sized. This chain connects TRBV7-2 to TRBJ2-1; a weak D match, TRBD2 (6 bases). The CDR3 length is 16 residues. The germline V gene has CDR1 SGHTA and CDR2 FQGNSA. Trimming pared 6 bases from V and 4 bases from J, leaving 19 bases between. CDR3 sequence (DNA): TGTGCCAGCAGTCGAGGAGTGGCGGGGATTTACAATGAGCAGTTCTTC. It codes for CASSRGVAGIYNEQFF.